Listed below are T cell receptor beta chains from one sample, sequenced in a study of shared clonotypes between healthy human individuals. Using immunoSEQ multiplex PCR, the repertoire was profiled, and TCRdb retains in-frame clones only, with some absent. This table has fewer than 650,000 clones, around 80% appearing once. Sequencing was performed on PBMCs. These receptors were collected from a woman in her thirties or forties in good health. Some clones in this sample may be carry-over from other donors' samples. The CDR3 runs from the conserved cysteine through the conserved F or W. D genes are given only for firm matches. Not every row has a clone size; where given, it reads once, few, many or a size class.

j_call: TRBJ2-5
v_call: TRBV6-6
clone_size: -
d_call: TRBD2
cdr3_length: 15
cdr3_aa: CASSLRVAGVETQYF
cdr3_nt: TGTGCTAGCAGTCTCCGGGTAGCGGGAGTAGAGACCCAGTACTTC

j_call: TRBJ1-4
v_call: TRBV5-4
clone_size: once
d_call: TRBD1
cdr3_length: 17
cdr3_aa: CASSFTRGTGAGEKLFF
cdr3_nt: TGTGCCAGCAGCTTTACCAGAGGGACAGGGGCAGGTGAAAAACTGTTTTTT

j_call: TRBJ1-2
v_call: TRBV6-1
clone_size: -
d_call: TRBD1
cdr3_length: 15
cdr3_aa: CASSPGGQANYGYTF
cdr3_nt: TGTGCCAGCAGTCCAGGGGGCCAAGCTAACTATGGCTACACCTTC

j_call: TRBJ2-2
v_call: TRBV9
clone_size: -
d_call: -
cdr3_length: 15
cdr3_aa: CASRRDPNLTGELFF
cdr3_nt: TGTGCCAGCCGCCGGGACCCAAACCTCACCGGGGAGCTGTTTTTT

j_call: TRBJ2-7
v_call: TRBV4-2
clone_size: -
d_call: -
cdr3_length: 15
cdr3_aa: CASSRAGLMTYEQYF
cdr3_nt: TGTGCCAGCAGCCGGGCGGGACTCATGACCTACGAGCAGTACTTC

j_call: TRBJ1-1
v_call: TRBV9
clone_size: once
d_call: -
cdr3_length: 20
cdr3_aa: CASSVVPGSLIGAGSTEAFF
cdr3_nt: TGTGCCAGCAGCGTAGTCCCCGGTTCTCTAATTGGGGCGGGGAGCACTGAAGCTTTCTTT

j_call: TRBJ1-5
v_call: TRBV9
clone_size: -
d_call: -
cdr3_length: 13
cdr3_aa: CASSVEVDQPQHF
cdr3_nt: TGTGCCAGCAGCGTAGAGGTCGATCAGCCCCAGCATTTT

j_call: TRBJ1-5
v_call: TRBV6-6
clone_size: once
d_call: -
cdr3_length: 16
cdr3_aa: CASSYSRGSSNQPQHF
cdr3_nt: TGTGCCAGCAGTTACTCGAGGGGTAGTAGCAATCAGCCCCAGCATTTT

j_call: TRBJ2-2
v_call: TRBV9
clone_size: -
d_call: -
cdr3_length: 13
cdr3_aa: CASGGSFSGELFF
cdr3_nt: TGTGCCAGTGGGGGGAGTTTCAGCGGGGAGCTGTTTTTT

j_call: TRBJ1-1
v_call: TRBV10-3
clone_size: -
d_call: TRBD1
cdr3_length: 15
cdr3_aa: CAIRGRDSLNTEAFF
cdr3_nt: TGTGCCATCAGGGGCAGGGACAGCCTGAACACTGAAGCTTTCTTT

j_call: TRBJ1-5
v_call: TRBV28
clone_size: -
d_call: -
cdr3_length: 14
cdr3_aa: CASSLPLRGQPQHF
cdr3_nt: TGTGCCAGCAGTTTGCCACTCAGGGGTCAGCCCCAGCATTTT

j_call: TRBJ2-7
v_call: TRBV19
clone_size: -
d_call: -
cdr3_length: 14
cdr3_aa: CASTEYAGGSEQYF
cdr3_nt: TGTGCCAGTACTGAATACGCCGGGGGATCCGAGCAGTACTTC

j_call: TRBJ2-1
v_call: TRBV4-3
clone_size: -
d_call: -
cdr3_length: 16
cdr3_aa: CASSQDPRSSYNEQFF
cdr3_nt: TGCGCCAGCAGCCAAGATCCCAGGAGCTCCTACAATGAGCAGTTCTTC

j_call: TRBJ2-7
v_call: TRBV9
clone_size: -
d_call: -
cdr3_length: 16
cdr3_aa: CASSAGGTPNTYEQYF
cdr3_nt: TGTGCCAGCAGCGCAGGCGGGACACCCAATACCTACGAGCAGTACTTC

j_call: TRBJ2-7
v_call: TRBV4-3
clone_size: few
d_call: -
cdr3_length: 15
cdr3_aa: CASSQELRWGGEQYF
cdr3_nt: TGCGCCAGCAGCCAAGAGCTCAGGTGGGGCGGCGAGCAGTACTTC

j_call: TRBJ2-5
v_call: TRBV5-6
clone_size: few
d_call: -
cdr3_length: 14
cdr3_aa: CASSWTGPTETQYF
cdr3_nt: TGTGCCAGCAGCTGGACGGGTCCCACAGAGACCCAGTACTTC

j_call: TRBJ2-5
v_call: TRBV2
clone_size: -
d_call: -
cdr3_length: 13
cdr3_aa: CARRQVPGETQYF
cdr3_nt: TGTGCCAGACGACAGGTTCCGGGGGAGACCCAGTACTTC

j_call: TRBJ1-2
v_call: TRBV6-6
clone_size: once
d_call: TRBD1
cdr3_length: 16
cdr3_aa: CASSYAGTGVNYGYTF
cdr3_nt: TGTGCCAGCAGTTACGCCGGGACAGGCGTTAACTATGGCTACACCTTC

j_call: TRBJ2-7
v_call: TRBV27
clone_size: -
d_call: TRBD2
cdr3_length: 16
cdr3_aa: CASSLSSGVFSYEQYF
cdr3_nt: TGTGCCAGCAGCCTCTCTAGCGGGGTATTCTCCTACGAGCAGTACTTC

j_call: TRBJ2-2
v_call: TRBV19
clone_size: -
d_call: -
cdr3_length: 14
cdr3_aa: CASSMSSSAGELFF
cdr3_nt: TGTGCCAGTAGTATGTCCAGTAGTGCCGGGGAGCTGTTTTTT

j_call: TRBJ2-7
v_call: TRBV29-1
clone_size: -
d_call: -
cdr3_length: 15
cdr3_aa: CSVVLYRSSSYEQYF
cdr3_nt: TGCAGCGTTGTTCTATACAGGTCTTCCTCCTACGAGCAGTACTTC

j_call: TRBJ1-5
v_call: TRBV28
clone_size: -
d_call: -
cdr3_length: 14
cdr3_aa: CASSVDFGNQPQHF
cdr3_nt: TGTGCCAGCAGTGTCGACTTTGGCAATCAGCCCCAGCATTTT

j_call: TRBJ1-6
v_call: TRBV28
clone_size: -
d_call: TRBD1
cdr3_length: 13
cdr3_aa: CASSLQGVSPLHF
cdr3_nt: TGTGCCAGCAGTTTACAGGGGGTTTCACCCCTCCACTTT

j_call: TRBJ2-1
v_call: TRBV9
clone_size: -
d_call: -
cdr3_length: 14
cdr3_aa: CASSVDLHSNEQFF
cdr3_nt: TGTGCCAGCAGCGTAGACCTCCACTCCAATGAGCAGTTCTTC

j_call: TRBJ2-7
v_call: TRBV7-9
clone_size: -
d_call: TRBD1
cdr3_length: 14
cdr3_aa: CASRAGTGPYEQYF
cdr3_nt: TGTGCCAGCAGGGCCGGGACAGGGCCCTACGAGCAGTACTTC

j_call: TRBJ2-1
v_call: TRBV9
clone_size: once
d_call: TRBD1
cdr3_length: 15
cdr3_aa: CASSVVSGGINEQFF
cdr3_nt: TGTGCCAGCAGCGTAGTGTCAGGGGGCATCAATGAGCAGTTCTTC

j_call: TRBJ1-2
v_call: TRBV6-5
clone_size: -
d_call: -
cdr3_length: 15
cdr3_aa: CASRDPGLSNYGYTF
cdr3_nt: TGTGCCAGCAGGGACCCGGGACTGAGTAACTATGGCTACACCTTC

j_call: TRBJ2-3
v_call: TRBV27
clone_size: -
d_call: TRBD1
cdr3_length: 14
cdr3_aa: CASSPPDRAVTQYF
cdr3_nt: TGTGCCAGCAGTCCTCCAGACAGGGCGGTTACGCAGTATTTT

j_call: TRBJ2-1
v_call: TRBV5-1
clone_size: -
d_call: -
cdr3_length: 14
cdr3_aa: CASSVQGGYNEQFF
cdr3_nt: TGCGCCAGCAGTGTCCAGGGTGGTTACAATGAGCAGTTCTTC

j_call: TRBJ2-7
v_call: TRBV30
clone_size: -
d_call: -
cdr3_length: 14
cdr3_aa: CAWSGDIGFHEQYF
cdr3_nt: TGTGCCTGGAGTGGGGATATAGGGTTCCACGAGCAGTACTTC

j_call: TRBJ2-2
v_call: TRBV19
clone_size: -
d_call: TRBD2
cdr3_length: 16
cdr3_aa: CASSKTSSGDTGELFF
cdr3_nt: TGTGCCAGTAGTAAGACTAGCTCCGGAGACACCGGGGAGCTGTTTTTT